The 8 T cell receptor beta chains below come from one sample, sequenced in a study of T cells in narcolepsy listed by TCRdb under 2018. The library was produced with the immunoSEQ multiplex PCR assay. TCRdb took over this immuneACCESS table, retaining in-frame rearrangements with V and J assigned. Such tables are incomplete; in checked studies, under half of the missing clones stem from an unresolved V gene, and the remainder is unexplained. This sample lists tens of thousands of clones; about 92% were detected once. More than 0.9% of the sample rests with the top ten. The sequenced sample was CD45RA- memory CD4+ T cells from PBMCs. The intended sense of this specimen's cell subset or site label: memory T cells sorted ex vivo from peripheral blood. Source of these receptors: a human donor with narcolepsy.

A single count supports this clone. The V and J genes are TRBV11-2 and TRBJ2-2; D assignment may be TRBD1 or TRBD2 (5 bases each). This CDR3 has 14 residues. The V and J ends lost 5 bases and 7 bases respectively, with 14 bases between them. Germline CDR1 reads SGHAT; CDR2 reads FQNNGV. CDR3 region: CASSQGAAGGELFF. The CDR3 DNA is TGTGCCAGCAGCCAAGGGGCCGCGGGCGGGGAGCTGTTTTTT.

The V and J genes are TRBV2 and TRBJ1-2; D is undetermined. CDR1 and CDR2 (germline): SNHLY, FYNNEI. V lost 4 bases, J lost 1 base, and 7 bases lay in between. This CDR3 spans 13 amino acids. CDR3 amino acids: CASSVGVNYGYTF. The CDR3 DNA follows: TGTGCCAGCAGTGTGGGAGTTAACTATGGCTACACCTTC.

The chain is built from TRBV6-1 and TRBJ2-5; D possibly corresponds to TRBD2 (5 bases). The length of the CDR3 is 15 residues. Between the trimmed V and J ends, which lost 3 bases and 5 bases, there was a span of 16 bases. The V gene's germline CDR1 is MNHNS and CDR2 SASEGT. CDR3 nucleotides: TGTGCCAGCAGTGAGATTAAAGCGGACTTCGAGACCCAGTACTTC. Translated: CASSEIKADFETQYF.

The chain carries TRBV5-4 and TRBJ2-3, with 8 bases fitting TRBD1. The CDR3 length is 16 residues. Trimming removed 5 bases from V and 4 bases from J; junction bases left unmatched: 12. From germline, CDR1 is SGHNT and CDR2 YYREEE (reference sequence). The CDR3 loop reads CASRPNAGQGPDTQYF. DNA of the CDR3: TGTGCCAGCAGACCGAACGCCGGACAGGGCCCAGATACGCAGTATTTT. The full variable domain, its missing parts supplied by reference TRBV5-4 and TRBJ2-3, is ETGVTQSPTHLIKTRGQQVTLRCSSQSGHNTVSWYQQALGQGPQFIFQYYREEENGRGNFPPRFSGLQFPNYSSELNVNALELDDSALYLCASRPNAGQGPDTQYFGPGTRLTVL.

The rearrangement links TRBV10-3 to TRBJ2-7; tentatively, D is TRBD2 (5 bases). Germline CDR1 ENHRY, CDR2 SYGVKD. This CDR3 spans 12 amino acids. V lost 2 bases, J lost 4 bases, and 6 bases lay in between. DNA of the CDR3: TGTGCCATCAGTGAGCGCGGGTACGAGCAGTACTTC. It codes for CAISERGYEQYF.

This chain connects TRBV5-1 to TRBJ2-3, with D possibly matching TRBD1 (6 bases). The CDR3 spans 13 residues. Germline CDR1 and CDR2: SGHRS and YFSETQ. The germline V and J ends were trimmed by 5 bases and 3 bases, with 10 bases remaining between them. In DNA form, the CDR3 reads TGCGCCAGCAGTGAAACAGGGACAGATACGCAGTATTTT. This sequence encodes CASSETGTDTQYF.

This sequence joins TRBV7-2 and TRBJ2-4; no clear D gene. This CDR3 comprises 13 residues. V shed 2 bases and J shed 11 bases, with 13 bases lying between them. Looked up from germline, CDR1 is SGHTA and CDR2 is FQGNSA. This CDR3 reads CASSLSPGDFQYF. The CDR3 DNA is TGTGCCAGCAGCTTATCGCCTGGTGATTTTCAGTACTTC. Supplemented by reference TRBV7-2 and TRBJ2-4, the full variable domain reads GAGVSQSPSNKVTEKGKDVELRCDPISGHTALYWYRQSLGQGLEFLIYFQGNSAPDKSGLPSDRFSAERTGGSVSTLTIQRTQQEDSAVYLCASSLSPGDFQYFGAGTRLSVL.

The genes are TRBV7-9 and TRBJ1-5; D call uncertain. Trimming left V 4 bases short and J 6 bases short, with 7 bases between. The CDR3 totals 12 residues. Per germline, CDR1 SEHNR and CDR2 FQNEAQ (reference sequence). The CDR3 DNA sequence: TGTGCCAGCAGCTACAGTAGTCAGCCCCAGCATTTT. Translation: CASSYSSQPQHF. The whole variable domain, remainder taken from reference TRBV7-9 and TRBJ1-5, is DTGVSQNPRHKITKRGQNVTFRCDPISEHNRLYWYRQTLGQGPEFLTYFQNEAQLEKSRLLSDRFSAERPKGSFSTLEIQRTEQGDSAMYLCASSYSSQPQHFGDGTRLSIL.